This T cell receptor beta chain was sequenced during a study of chemoradiotherapy in HPV16-positive cancers. For the study at large: A couple of HPV16-positive patients' cells yielded candidate HPV-specific clones and common motifs. Findings of the study overall: Functional assays defining HPV-specific T cells used only a couple of HPV16-positive patients. HPV-responsive T-cell expansion during chemoradiotherapy was linked to improved recurrence-free survival in HPV16-positive patients.

The CDR3 is 16 amino acids. Unmatched junction bases numbered 13, after V lost 4 bases and J lost 7 bases. Germline CDR1 reads SGDLS; CDR2 reads YYNGEE. This table comes from immunoSEQ multiplex PCR, and its TCRdb copy is limited to in-frame clones, with some not included. The sample has nearly 9,000 clones; approximately 76% are singletons. As to this clone: Its antigen remains unidentified.

Over chemoradiotherapy, repertoires were sampled more than once. The sample was gathered from a patient who underwent chemoradiotherapy. This receptor was identified in a human donor with HPV-associated anogenital cancer. The V gene is TRBV9, the J gene TRBJ2-1; the match to TRBD1 covers 8 bases. CDR3 nucleotides: TGTGCCAGCAGCCCCAGGGGGCTAAAAGGAGGGAATGAGCAGTTCTTC. Amino acid sequence: CASSPRGLKGGNEQFF. Full variable domain (remainder filled in from reference TRBV9 and TRBJ2-1): DSGVTQTPKHLITATGQRVTLRCSPRSGDLSVYWYQQSLDQGLQFLIQYYNGEERAKGNILERFSAQQFPDLHSELNLSSLELGDSALYFCASSPRGLKGGNEQFFGPGTRLTVL.